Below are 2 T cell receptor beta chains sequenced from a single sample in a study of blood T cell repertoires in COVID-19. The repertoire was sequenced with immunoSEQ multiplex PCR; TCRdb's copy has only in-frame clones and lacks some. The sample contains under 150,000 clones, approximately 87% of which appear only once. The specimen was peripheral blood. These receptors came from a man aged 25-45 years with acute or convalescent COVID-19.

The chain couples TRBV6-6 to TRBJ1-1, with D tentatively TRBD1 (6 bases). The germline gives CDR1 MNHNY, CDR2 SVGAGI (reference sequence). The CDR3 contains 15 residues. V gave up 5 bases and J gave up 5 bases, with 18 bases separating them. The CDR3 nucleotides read TGTGCCAGCAGTGGAACAGGGAGTTTCGGTACTGAAGCTTTCTTT. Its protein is CASSGTGSFGTEAFF.

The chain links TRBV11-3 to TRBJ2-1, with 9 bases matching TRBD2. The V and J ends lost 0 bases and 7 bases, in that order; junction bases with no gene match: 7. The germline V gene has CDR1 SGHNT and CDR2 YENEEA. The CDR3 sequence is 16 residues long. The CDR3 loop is CASSLEGAGGHNEQFF. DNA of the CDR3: TGTGCCAGCAGCTTAGAAGGAGCGGGGGGCCATAATGAGCAGTTCTTC. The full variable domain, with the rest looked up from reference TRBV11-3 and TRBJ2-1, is EAGVVQSPRYKIIEKKQPVAFWCNPISGHNTLYWYLQNLGQGPELLIRYENEEAVDDSQLPKDRFSAERLKGVDSTLKIQPAELGDSAVYLCASSLEGAGGHNEQFFGPGTRLTVL.